The 15 T cell receptor beta chains below all came from one sample that was sequenced in a study of blood T cell repertoires in COVID-19. Assay used: immunoSEQ multiplex PCR; TCRdb lists only in-frame clones, some missing. The table includes tens of thousands of clones, about 91% detected once. The sequenced material came from peripheral blood. The receptors were sampled from a man aged 50 or older with active COVID-19.

The rearrangement links TRBV6-5 to TRBJ1-4; D not resolved. Trimming took off 6 bases at V and 9 bases at J, with 20 bases between the two ends. The CDR3 totals 15 residues. Germline CDR1 is MNHEY and CDR2 is SVGAGI. CDR3 in DNA: TGTGCCAGCAGCTCAGGCGGGCAAGGCGGTAAAAAACTGTTTTTT. The encoded protein is CASSSGGQGGKKLFF.

The V gene is TRBV7-9, the J gene TRBJ1-2; the D gene is possibly TRBD1 (6 bases). The ends were cut back, 1 base at V and 0 bases at J, with 9 bases in the middle. The CDR3 sequence is 15 residues long. The germline CDR1 and CDR2 sequences are SEHNR and FQNEAQ (reference sequence). This CDR3 is CASSLGQGTNYGYTF. Here the CDR3 DNA reads TGTGCCAGCAGCTTAGGGCAGGGGACTAACTATGGCTACACCTTC.

V and J are TRBV5-6 and TRBJ1-5, with D possibly being TRBD1 (5 bases). Per germline, CDR1 SGHDT and CDR2 YYEEEE. The length of the CDR3 is 14 residues. V lost 2 bases, J lost 4 bases, and 10 bases lay in between. Here the CDR3 reads CASSFRSGNQPQHF. The CDR3 DNA follows: TGTGCCAGCAGCTTCAGGTCAGGGAATCAGCCCCAGCATTTT.

This chain uses TRBV18 with TRBJ2-7; 8 nucleotides match TRBD2. Germline CDR1 and CDR2: KGHSH and LQKENI. The CDR3 is 14 amino acids. The trim removed 0 bases at V and 4 bases at J, leaving 2 bases unmatched. CDR3 bases: TGTGCCAGCTCACCACCGCGGGGGGCGTACGAGCAGTACTTC. Residues: CASSPPRGAYEQYF.

This chain uses TRBV18 with TRBJ2-1, with 10 positions matching TRBD1. This CDR3 contains 16 residues. Germline values: CDR1 KGHSH, CDR2 LQKENI. V lost 2 bases, J lost 4 bases, and 5 bases stayed unmatched. CDR3 nucleotides: TGTGCCAGCTCACCATTCGGGGACAGGGGATACAATGAGCAGTTCTTC. It codes for CASSPFGDRGYNEQFF.

The CDR3 sequence: CASTLGSGGVTDTQYF. The CDR3 DNA reads as TGTGCCAGCACCCTGGGAAGCGGGGGAGTCACAGATACGCAGTATTTT. The chain couples TRBV4-2 to TRBJ2-3; the match to TRBD2 covers 8 bases. This CDR3 is built from 16 residues. V lost 7 bases to trimming and J lost 2 bases; unmatched junction nucleotides: 11. Looked up from germline, CDR1 is LGHNA and CDR2 is YNFKEQ.

CDR3 nucleotide sequence: TGTGCCACCAGTGACCTAAGGGGTAGCTCCTACAATGAGCAGTTCTTC. Translated, it gives CATSDLRGSSYNEQFF. This chain uses TRBV24-1 with TRBJ2-1, with D tentatively TRBD1 (5 bases). This CDR3 contains 16 residues. Germline V gene lookup returns CDR1 KGHDR and CDR2 SFDVKD. Trimming stripped 4 bases from V and 0 bases from J, with 12 bases between.

In its sample, this clone was seen a few times. This rearrangement joins TRBV12-3 or TRBV12-4 to TRBJ2-7, with 7 bases identical to TRBD1. This CDR3 region has 13 residues. Trimming took 6 bases from V and 4 from J; bases not matched to a gene: 6. The CDR3 DNA reads TGTGCCAGCAGGCCGACAGGGCCTTACGAGCAGTACTTC. Protein product: CASRPTGPYEQYF.

The chain joins TRBV6-2 or TRBV6-3 to TRBJ2-1, with 10 bases aligning to TRBD2. The CDR3 runs 16 residues. The trim removed 0 bases at V and 9 bases at J, leaving 8 bases unmatched. Looked up from germline, CDR1 is MNHEY and CDR2 is SVGEGT. CDR3: CASSYSGAGGPGEQFF. DNA of the CDR3: TGTGCCAGCAGTTACTCCGGAGCGGGAGGGCCGGGTGAGCAGTTCTTC.

The chain links TRBV5-1 to TRBJ2-7; 9 bases line up with TRBD2. CDR1 is SGHRS, CDR2 YFSETQ, per germline. The ends lost 2 bases at V and 2 bases at J; junction bases unmatched: 5. The CDR3 contains 15 residues. Here the CDR3 reads CASSFGLAGPYEQYF. DNA for the CDR3: TGCGCCAGCAGCTTCGGTCTAGCGGGGCCCTACGAGCAGTACTTC.

The genes are TRBV24-1 and TRBJ1-5, with 7 bases identical to TRBD1. The CDR3 extends over 14 amino acids. Germline trimming cut 3 bases from V and 5 bases from J; bases unmatched to any gene: 3. The V gene's germline CDR1 is KGHDR and CDR2 SFDVKD. The CDR3 DNA follows: TGTGCCACCAGTGATGGGGGACAGTATCAGCCCCAGCATTTT. This sequence encodes CATSDGGQYQPQHF.

This clone occurred a few times. This chain uses TRBV7-9 with TRBJ1-2; D is perhaps TRBD1 (5 bases). The V end lost 5 bases, the J end lost 7 bases, and 14 bases lay between the germline ends. Germline V gene sequence: CDR1 SEHNR, CDR2 FQNEAQ (reference sequence). This CDR3 comprises 13 residues. CDR3 protein: CASSDQGPLGYTF. In DNA form, the CDR3 reads TGTGCCAGCAGCGACCAGGGTCCACTTGGCTACACCTTC.

This clone occurred once. The rearrangement joins TRBV19 to TRBJ2-2; D is unresolved. The CDR3 runs 14 residues. Between the trimmed V and J ends, which lost 6 bases and 0 bases, there was a span of 8 bases. CDR1 and CDR2 from the germline V gene are LNHDA and SQIVND (reference sequence). This CDR3 reads CASRARPNTGELFF. DNA for the CDR3: TGTGCCAGTAGGGCTAGGCCGAACACCGGGGAGCTGTTTTTT. The full variable domain, with the rest looked up from reference TRBV19 and TRBJ2-2, is DGGITQSPKYLFRKEGQNVTLSCEQNLNHDAMYWYRQDPGQGLRLIYYSQIVNDFQKGDIAEGYSVSREKKESFPLTVTSAQKNPTAFYLCASRARPNTGELFFGEGSRLTVL.

The J gene is TRBJ2-1, the V gene TRBV2; 13 bases align to TRBD2. The germline gives CDR1 SNHLY, CDR2 FYNNEI. There are 14 residues in the CDR3. Losses at the gene ends were 9 bases for V and 4 bases for J; bases not matched to a gene: 3. The CDR3 here is CARGTSGAYNEQFF. The CDR3 region has the DNA TGTGCCAGAGGGACTAGCGGGGCTTACAATGAGCAGTTCTTC.

The V gene is TRBV5-6, the J gene TRBJ1-2, with D possibly TRBD1 on 5 matching bases. Trimming stripped 2 bases from V and 6 bases from J, with 17 bases between. CDR1 SGHDT and CDR2 YYEEEE come from the germline V gene. CDR3 length equals 15 residues. CDR3 DNA sequence: TGTGCCAGCAGCTTTGATGGGCGGGGCACCCATGGCTACACCTTC. Its protein is CASSFDGRGTHGYTF. Full variable domain (missing parts from reference TRBV5-6 and TRBJ1-2): DAGVTQSPTHLIKTRGQQVTLRCSPKSGHDTVSWYQQALGQGPQFIFQYYEEEERQRGNFPDRFSGHQFPNYSSELNVNALLLGDSALYLCASSFDGRGTHGYTFGSGTRLTVV.